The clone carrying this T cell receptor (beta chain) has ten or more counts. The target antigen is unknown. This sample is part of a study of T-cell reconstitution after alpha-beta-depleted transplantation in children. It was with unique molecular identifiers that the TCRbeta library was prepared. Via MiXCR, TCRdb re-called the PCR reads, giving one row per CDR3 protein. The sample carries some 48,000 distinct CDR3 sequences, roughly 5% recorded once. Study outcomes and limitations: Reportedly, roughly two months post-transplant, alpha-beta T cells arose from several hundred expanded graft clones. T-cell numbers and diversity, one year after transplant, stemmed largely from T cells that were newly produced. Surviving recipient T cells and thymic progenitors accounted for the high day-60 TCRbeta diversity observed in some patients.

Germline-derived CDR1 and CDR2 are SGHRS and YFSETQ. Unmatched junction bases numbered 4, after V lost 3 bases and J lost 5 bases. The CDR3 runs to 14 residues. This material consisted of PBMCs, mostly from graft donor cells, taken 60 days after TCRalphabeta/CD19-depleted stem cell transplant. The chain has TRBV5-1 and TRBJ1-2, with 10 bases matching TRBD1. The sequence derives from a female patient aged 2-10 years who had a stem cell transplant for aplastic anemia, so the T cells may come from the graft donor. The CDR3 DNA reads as TGCGCCAGCAGCTCCGACAGGGGGCGATATGGCTACACCTTC. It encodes CASSSDRGRYGYTF.